These 24 T cell receptor beta chains were sequenced from one sample in a study of T cell responses to AZD1222 COVID-19 vaccine. The data were produced by immunoSEQ multiplex PCR, yet TCRdb's version contains in-frame clones alone and is incomplete. The table records around 80,000 clones, more than 85% of them present only once. Source: peripheral blood, taken 28 days after the second AZD1222 dose. The receptor source for this set is an adult who received the AZD1222 COVID-19 vaccine.

The chain employs TRBV4-1 and TRBJ1-5; 9 positions match TRBD1. The CDR3 totals 16 residues. Germline assignment: CDR1 MGHRA and CDR2 YSYEKL. The V segment lost 3 bases and the J segment 2 bases; nucleotides outside the gene matches: 5. The CDR3, as DNA: TGCGCCAGCAGCCAGAACGACAGGGGGGGCAATCAGCCCCAGCATTTT. It codes for CASSQNDRGGNQPQHF.

The chain uses TRBV10-3 and TRBJ2-7, with 11 positions matching TRBD1. The CDR3 runs 12 residues. The germline V gene encodes CDR1 ENHRY and CDR2 SYGVKD. After removal of 8 bases from V and 6 bases from J, the junction contained 3 bases not matched to a gene. CDR3 region: CAIQGQGGEQYF. The CDR3, as DNA: TGTGCCATCCAGGGACAGGGGGGCGAGCAGTACTTC.

This clone was detected once. The J gene is TRBJ1-3, the V gene TRBV30; 10 bases fit TRBD1. V shed 2 bases, J shed 0 bases, and the junction held 4 bases outside the gene matches. CDR3 length: 16 amino acids. In germline, CDR1 is GTSNPN, CDR2 SVGIG (reference sequence). The CDR3 DNA follows: TGTGCCTGGAGTCGGAGGACAGGGGGCTCTGGAAACACCATATATTTT. This gives the protein CAWSRRTGGSGNTIYF.

J is TRBJ1-1 and V is TRBV5-6; D uncertain. Trimming removed 6 bases from V and 3 bases from J, with 12 bases in between. In germline, CDR1 is SGHDT, CDR2 YYEEEE. The CDR3 covers 13 residues. In nucleotides, the CDR3 is TGTGCCAGCACCCCCGGCGGTCACACTGAAGCTTTCTTT. It specifies CASTPGGHTEAFF.

This sequence joins TRBV28 and TRBJ2-1; no reliable D call. The germline gives CDR1 MDHEN, CDR2 SYDVKM. The ends were cut back, 6 bases at V and 8 bases at J, with 14 bases in the middle. The CDR3 spans 13 residues. The DNA of the CDR3 is TGTGCCAGCAGCATCCAATCAGTGCATGAGCAGTTCTTC. Its protein product is CASSIQSVHEQFF.

The rearrangement links TRBV10-3 to TRBJ2-2; possible D gene TRBD2, 6 bases. Per germline, CDR1 ENHRY and CDR2 SYGVKD. This CDR3 region has 17 residues. Between the trimmed V and J ends, which lost 2 bases and 7 bases, there was a span of 20 bases. CDR3 amino acids: CAISEPGLTGVVGELFF. CDR3 nucleotide sequence: TGTGCCATCAGTGAGCCCGGACTGACGGGAGTGGTCGGGGAGCTGTTTTTT.

This rearrangement joins TRBV27 to TRBJ1-5; 8 positions match TRBD1. The V gene end was trimmed by 5 bases and the J gene end by 1 base; junction bases not matched to a gene: 4. The CDR3 loop spans 15 amino acids. The germline CDR1 and CDR2 sequences are MNHEY and SMNVEV (reference sequence). The CDR3, as DNA: TGTGCCAGCAGTCCAGGACAGGGCAGCAATCAGCCCCAGCATTTT. This codes for CASSPGQGSNQPQHF.

The J gene is TRBJ2-2, the V gene TRBV18; a possible D gene is TRBD2 (5 bases). V shed 2 bases and J shed 4 bases, with 20 bases lying between them. The V gene's germline CDR1 is KGHSH and CDR2 LQKENI. This CDR3 is built from 18 residues. The CDR3 is CASSPDQALALGTGELFF. CDR3 bases: TGTGCCAGCTCACCAGACCAGGCCCTAGCCCTGGGCACCGGGGAGCTGTTTTTT.

The chain employs TRBV5-6 and TRBJ1-5; 10 bases are shared with TRBD1. This CDR3 comprises 15 residues. Unmatched junction bases numbered 8, after V lost 4 bases and J lost 7 bases. Germline-derived CDR1 and CDR2 are SGHDT and YYEEEE. The CDR3 spells CASSPGTGEMQPQHF. Written as DNA, the CDR3 is TGTGCCAGCAGCCCCGGGACAGGGGAGATGCAGCCCCAGCATTTT.

The chain carries TRBV28 and TRBJ2-1; TRBD1 agrees at 10 bases. Germline CDR1 and CDR2: MDHEN and SYDVKM. Trimming cost V 6 bases and J 5 bases; bases outside gene matches: 16. The CDR3 has 18 residues. The CDR3 bases are TGTGCCAGCAGCTGGGGCCGAATCGGACAGGGGGTAGACAATGAGCAGTTCTTC. Translated, it gives CASSWGRIGQGVDNEQFF.

The chain carries TRBV6-5 and TRBJ2-2, with 7 positions matching TRBD2. CDR3 length: 14 amino acids. Germline assignment: CDR1 MNHEY and CDR2 SVGAGI. Trimming at V came to 1 base and at J to 5 bases, leaving 1 base not matched to a gene. As DNA, the CDR3 is TGTGCCAGCAGTTACTTTAGCGGGACCGGGGAGCTGTTTTTT. Translating gives CASSYFSGTGELFF.

The chain links TRBV18 to TRBJ2-7; tentatively, D is TRBD2 (5 bases). The germline gives CDR1 KGHSH, CDR2 LQKENI. CDR3 length: 15 amino acids. Trimming took off 1 base at V and 0 bases at J, with 10 bases between the two ends. The CDR3 protein is CASSPRTGTSYEQYF. The CDR3 DNA reads TGTGCCAGCTCACCACGGACTGGCACCTCCTACGAGCAGTACTTC.

The J gene is TRBJ2-7, the V gene TRBV11-2; TRBD1 aligns across 9 bases. CDR3 size: 16 residues. Germline V gene lookup returns CDR1 SGHAT and CDR2 FQNNGV. Trimming cost V 6 bases and J 3 bases; bases outside gene matches: 12. CDR3 loop: CASSPISGQGIYEQYF. As DNA, the CDR3 is TGTGCCAGCAGTCCTATCTCGGGACAGGGTATCTACGAGCAGTACTTC.

The chain links TRBV6-5 to TRBJ2-3; 9 bases agree with TRBD2. The CDR3 extends over 13 amino acids. Losses at the gene ends were 8 bases for V and 2 bases for J; bases not matched to a gene: 2. Germline values: CDR1 MNHEY, CDR2 SVGAGI. This chain's CDR3 is CASLAGDTDTQYF. CDR3 coding DNA: TGTGCCAGCTTAGCGGGAGACACAGATACGCAGTATTTT.

The chain has TRBV30 and TRBJ2-1; 9 nucleotides agree with TRBD2. The length of the CDR3 is 13 residues. After removal of 4 bases from V and 2 bases from J, the junction contained 0 bases not matched to a gene. Germline assignment: CDR1 GTSNPN and CDR2 SVGIG (reference sequence). This CDR3 reads CAWIAGAYNEQFF. The CDR3 nucleotides read TGTGCCTGGATAGCGGGAGCCTACAATGAGCAGTTCTTC.

The V call is TRBV7-2, the J call TRBJ1-4; 7 bases fit TRBD1. The CDR3 has 13 amino acids. CDR1 and CDR2 from the germline V gene are SGHTA and FQGNSA. V lost 3 bases and J lost 8; bases outside the gene matches: 3. CDR3: CASSLTGWEKLFF. The CDR3 DNA reads TGTGCCAGCAGCTTGACAGGGTGGGAAAAACTGTTTTTT.

The chain links TRBV6-5 to TRBJ1-1; 8 nucleotides match TRBD1. Per the germline V gene, CDR1 is MNHEY and CDR2 is SVGAGI. This CDR3 is built from 11 residues. Trimming cost V 5 bases and J 14 bases; bases outside gene matches: 7. This CDR3 reads CASSRQGTRFF. CDR3 sequence (DNA): TGTGCCAGCAGTCGACAGGGGACGCGCTTCTTT.

The chain carries TRBV27 and TRBJ2-3; D gene ambiguous. Trimming stripped 4 bases from V and 8 bases from J, with 13 bases between. This CDR3 contains 13 residues. Germline V gene sequence: CDR1 MNHEY, CDR2 SMNVEV (reference sequence). The CDR3 DNA is TGTGCCAGCAGTTCCTTTCGCATGGGTACGCAGTATTTT. Translated: CASSSFRMGTQYF.

This chain joins TRBV19 and TRBJ1-4, with D maybe TRBD1 (5 bases). This CDR3 has 18 amino acids. Germline V gene lookup returns CDR1 LNHDA and CDR2 SQIVND (reference sequence). Between the trimmed V and J ends, which lost 3 bases and 3 bases, there was a span of 20 bases. This CDR3 is CASSITPGRWKANEKLFF. CDR3 bases: TGTGCCAGTAGTATTACCCCAGGGCGGTGGAAAGCTAATGAAAAACTGTTTTTT. The entire variable domain, with the rest obtained from reference TRBV19 and TRBJ1-4, is as follows: DGGITQSPKYLFRKEGQNVTLSCEQNLNHDAMYWYRQDPGQGLRLIYYSQIVNDFQKGDIAEGYSVSREKKESFPLTVTSAQKNPTAFYLCASSITPGRWKANEKLFFGSGTQLSVL.

The J gene is TRBJ1-5, the V gene TRBV5-5, with a tentative D call TRBD1 (5 bases). Trimming shortened V by 4 bases and J by 7 bases, and 15 bases separated the two germline ends. The CDR3 runs 14 residues. The germline gives CDR1 SGHKS, CDR2 YYEKEE (reference sequence). The CDR3 protein is CASSLAPTAQPQHF. In DNA, the CDR3 is TGTGCCAGCAGCCTGGCCCCGACAGCCCAGCCCCAGCATTTT. Using reference TRBV5-5 and TRBJ1-5 for the parts outside the CDR3, the full variable domain is DAGVTQSPTHLIKTRGQQVTLRCSPISGHKSVSWYQQVLGQGPQFIFQYYEKEERGRGNFPDRFSARQFPNYSSELNVNALLLGDSALYLCASSLAPTAQPQHFGDGTRLSIL.

This clone was observed once. This chain connects TRBV19 to TRBJ2-2; 7 bases line up with TRBD2. V lost 9 bases, J lost 2 bases, and 3 bases stayed unmatched. Germline-derived CDR1 and CDR2 are LNHDA and SQIVND (reference sequence). The CDR3 has 13 amino acids. The CDR3 DNA reads as TGTGCCAGCCTAGCGGCCAACACCGGGGAGCTGTTTTTT. Its translation is CASLAANTGELFF.

The rearrangement links TRBV27 to TRBJ2-7; TRBD2 is a possible D gene (5 bases). Germline V lookup: CDR1 MNHEY, CDR2 SMNVEV (reference sequence). Trimming left V 5 bases short and J 6 bases short, with 11 bases between. The CDR3 is made up of 12 amino acids. DNA for the CDR3: TGTGCCAGCAGTCCCGAGACTACCGAGCAGTACTTC. Translation: CASSPETTEQYF.

The CDR3 DNA is TGTGCCAGCAGCCGTTCCGGGACCGAGGGCGGCACCGGGGAGCTGTTTTTT. Protein product: CASSRSGTEGGTGELFF. The chain carries TRBV7-9 and TRBJ2-2, with D perhaps TRBD1 or TRBD2 (5 bases each). Per germline, CDR1 SEHNR and CDR2 FQNEAQ (reference sequence). Trimming stripped 5 bases from V and 4 bases from J, with 20 bases between. The CDR3 length is 17 residues. The full variable domain, its missing parts supplied by reference TRBV7-9 and TRBJ2-2, is DTGVSQNPRHKITKRGQNVTFRCDPISEHNRLYWYRQTLGQGPEFLTYFQNEAQLEKSRLLSDRFSAERPKGSFSTLEIQRTEQGDSAMYLCASSRSGTEGGTGELFFGEGSRLTVL.

This clone was observed at least ten times. This sequence joins TRBV4-2 and TRBJ2-1, with D maybe TRBD1 (6 bases). The CDR3 sequence is 16 residues long. Trimming cost V 1 base and J 8 bases, with 18 bases left between them. Germline V lookup: CDR1 LGHNA, CDR2 YNFKEQ. As DNA, the CDR3 is TGTGCCAGCAGCCAAGCCCAAGGGGGTGCGAGCGATGAGCAGTTCTTC. It yields the protein CASSQAQGGASDEQFF.